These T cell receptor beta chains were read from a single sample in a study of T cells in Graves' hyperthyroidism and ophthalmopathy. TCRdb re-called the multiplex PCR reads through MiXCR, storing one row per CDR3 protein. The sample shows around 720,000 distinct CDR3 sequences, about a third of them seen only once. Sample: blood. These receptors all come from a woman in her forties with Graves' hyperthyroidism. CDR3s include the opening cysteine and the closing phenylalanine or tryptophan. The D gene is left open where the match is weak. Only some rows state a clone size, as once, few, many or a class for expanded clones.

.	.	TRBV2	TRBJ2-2	CASSLDSGGELFF	TGTGCCAGCAGTTTGGACTCAGGGGGGGAGCTGTTTTTT
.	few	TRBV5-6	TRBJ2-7	CASSLVKVTTSGEQYF	TGTGCCAGCAGCTTGGTTAAGGTCACCACATCGGGCGAGCAGTACTTC
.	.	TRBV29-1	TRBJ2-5	CSVGVEETQYF	TGCAGCGTTGGGGTGGAAGAGACCCAGTACTTC
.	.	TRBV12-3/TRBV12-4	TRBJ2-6	CATLEGSGANVLTF	TGTGCCACGCTCGAGGGTTCTGGGGCCAACGTCCTGACTTTC
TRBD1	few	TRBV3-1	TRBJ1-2	CASSPNRGPYGYTF	TGTGCCAGCAGCCCCAACAGGGGTCCCTATGGCTACACCTTC
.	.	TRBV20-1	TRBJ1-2	CSAVRVGEVGYTF	TGCAGTGCTGTTCGGGTGGGGGAGGTTGGCTACACCTTC
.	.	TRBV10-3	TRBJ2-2	CAIAAGPNTGELFF	TGTGCCATCGCCGCAGGCCCGAACACCGGGGAGCTGTTTTTT
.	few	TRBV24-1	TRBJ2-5	CASSLYQGGTIQYF	TGTGCCAGCAGTTTATATCAGGGCGGGACGATCCAGTACTTC
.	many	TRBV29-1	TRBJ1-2	CSALGGGGYTF	TGCAGCGCTCTCGGGGGAGGAGGCTACACCTTC
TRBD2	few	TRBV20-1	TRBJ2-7	CSAPLAGWPIF	TGCAGTGCCCCCCTAGCGGGGTGGCCTATTTTC
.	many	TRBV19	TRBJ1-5	CASKRGNQPQHF	TGTGCCAGTAAAAGGGGGAATCAGCCCCAGCATTTT
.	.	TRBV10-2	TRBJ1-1	CASSFTGHMNTEAFF	TGTGCCAGCAGTTTTACGGGACATATGAACACTGAAGCTTTCTTT
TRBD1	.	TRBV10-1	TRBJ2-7	CASSRGTGKDEQYF	TGCGCCAGCAGCCGGGGGACAGGGAAGGACGAGCAGTACTTC
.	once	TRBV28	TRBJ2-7	CASSLWAVGGYEQYF	TGTGCCAGCAGTTTATGGGCAGTGGGGGGCTACGAGCAGTACTTC
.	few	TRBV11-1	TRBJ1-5	CASSSLACRVNQPQHF	TGTGCCAGCAGCTCCCTTGCGTGCCGGGTCAATCAGCCCCAGCATTTT
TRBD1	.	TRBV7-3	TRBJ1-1	CASSQGLRTGRNTEAFF	TGCGCCAGCAGCCAGGGCCTTAGGACAGGGAGGAACACTGAAGCTTTCTTT
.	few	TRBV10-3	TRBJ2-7	CASRRGRDSSYEQYF	TGTGCCAGCAGGAGGGGAAGGGACAGCTCCTACGAGCAGTACTTC
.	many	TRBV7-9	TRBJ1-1	CASSLAQGPGTEAFF	TGTGCCAGCAGCTTAGCGCAGGGTCCGGGCACTGAAGCTTTCTTT
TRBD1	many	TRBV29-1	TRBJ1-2	CSVGGTGFNYGYTF	TGCAGCGTTGGCGGGACAGGGTTTAACTATGGCTACACCTTC
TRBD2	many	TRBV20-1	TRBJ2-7	CSAANQREGRNEQYF	TGCAGTGCTGCAAACCAGCGGGAGGGCCGTAACGAGCAGTACTTC
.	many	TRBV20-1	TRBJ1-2	CSATGHLNYGYTF	TGCAGTGCCACGGGACACTTGAACTATGGCTACACCTTC
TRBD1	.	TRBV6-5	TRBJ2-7	CASAHRDRGKEQYF	TGTGCCAGCGCCCACCGGGACAGGGGGAAAGAGCAGTACTTC
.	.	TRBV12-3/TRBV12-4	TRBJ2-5	CASTLGEETQYF	TGTGCCAGCACCTTAGGGGAAGAGACCCAGTACTTC
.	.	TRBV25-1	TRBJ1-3	CASSGLGVLSGNTIYF	TGTGCCAGCAGTGGATTGGGGGTCCTCTCTGGAAACACCATATATTTT
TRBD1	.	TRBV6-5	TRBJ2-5	CASRAGTGPQETQYF	TGTGCCAGCAGAGCCGGGACAGGACCCCAAGAGACCCAGTACTTC
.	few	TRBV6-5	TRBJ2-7	CASSSSSSTLYEQYF	TGTGCCAGCAGTTCCAGCAGCAGTACCCTCTACGAGCAGTACTTC
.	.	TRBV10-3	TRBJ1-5	CASSSAFYSHRENQPQHF	TGTGCCAGCAGTTCAGCCTTTTACTCTCACCGGGAAAATCAGCCCCAGCATTTT